Each of the 19 T cell receptor beta chains below was sequenced from the same sample in a study of OX40 agonist ivuxolimab in advanced cancers. Profiled with immunoSEQ multiplex PCR; TCRdb holds only in-frame clones, not every one. The table has about 100,000 clones, less than 85% seen once; the top ten hold roughly 5.4%. The sample here was CD4+ or CD8+ T cells sorted from blood, taken in a trial of the OX40 agonist ivuxolimab. The receptors derive from an adult with an advanced solid tumor such as melanoma, head and neck, liver or kidney cancer.

This clone showed up just once. This sequence joins TRBV19 and TRBJ1-1; 7 nucleotides match TRBD1. V trimming: 5 bases; J trimming: 8 bases; junction bases outside the gene matches: 8. This CDR3 contains 13 residues. Looked up from germline, CDR1 is LNHDA and CDR2 is SQIVND (reference sequence). CDR3 loop: CASSPGTAPEAFF. Here the CDR3 DNA reads TGTGCCAGTAGTCCTGGGACAGCCCCCGAAGCTTTCTTT.

The V gene is TRBV18, the J gene TRBJ1-1, with D unresolved. The CDR3 is made up of 13 amino acids. Germline CDR1 and CDR2: KGHSH and LQKENI. V lost 3 bases and J 3 bases, leaving 8 bases between the germline ends. The chain's CDR3 is CASSPVGDTEAFF. For the CDR3, the DNA is TGTGCCAGCTCACCTGTTGGAGACACTGAAGCTTTCTTT.

V and J are TRBV6-1 and TRBJ2-5, with TRBD1 as a possible D gene (5 bases). V lost 5 bases and J lost 1, with 11 bases in between. This CDR3 region has 14 residues. The germline CDR1 and CDR2 sequences are MNHNS and SASEGT. In DNA form, the CDR3 reads TGTGCCAGCAGTTTCTTGACAGTCCAAGAGACCCAGTACTTC. This gives the protein CASSFLTVQETQYF.

The chain employs TRBV29-1 and TRBJ1-4, with TRBD1 matching 11 bases. Per germline, CDR1 SQVTM and CDR2 ANQGSEA. V trimming: 4 bases; J trimming: 7 bases; junction bases outside the gene matches: 11. The CDR3 loop spans 16 amino acids. Here the CDR3 reads CSVASDRGRTFEKLFF. CDR3 coding DNA: TGCAGCGTTGCCTCGGACAGGGGGCGTACGTTTGAAAAACTGTTTTTT.

CDR3 bases: TGCGCCAGCAGTGCTCAGCCGAATTCACCCCTCCACTTT. It encodes CASSAQPNSPLHF. The chain joins TRBV10-1 to TRBJ1-6, with D unresolved. With 4 bases removed from V and 7 bases from J, the gap between germline ends came to 8 bases. Germline V gene data show CDR1 as WNHNN and CDR2 as SYGVQD (reference sequence). The CDR3 has 13 residues.

In this sample, this clone turned up once. This chain links TRBV5-1 with TRBJ1-4; perhaps TRBD1 as D (6 bases). The germline V gene has CDR1 SGHRS and CDR2 YFSETQ. V dropped 0 bases and J dropped 3 bases, with 6 bases sitting between them. The CDR3 loop spans 14 amino acids. In nucleotides, the CDR3 is TGCGCCAGCAGCTTGGGGGGGCCTAATGAAAAACTGTTTTTT. Its translation is CASSLGGPNEKLFF.

The V call is TRBV29-1, the J call TRBJ2-1, with TRBD2 matching over 12 bases. The germline gives CDR1 SQVTM, CDR2 ANQGSEA. V lost 1 base and J lost 0; bases outside the gene matches: 7. This CDR3 contains 18 residues. The CDR3 reads CSVEVVLAGGISYNEQFF. In DNA, the CDR3 is TGCAGCGTTGAAGTTGTCCTAGCGGGGGGGATCTCCTACAATGAGCAGTTCTTC.

The V call is TRBV7-2, the J call TRBJ2-3; 7 bases fit TRBD2. The V gene's germline CDR1 is SGHTA and CDR2 FQGNSA. Losses at the gene ends were 5 bases for V and 4 bases for J; bases not matched to a gene: 12. The CDR3 sequence is 16 residues long. The CDR3 spells CASSASGAGVADTQYF. As DNA, the CDR3 is TGTGCCAGCAGCGCTTCTGGCGCGGGGGTTGCAGATACGCAGTATTTT. Using reference TRBV7-2 and TRBJ2-3 for the parts outside the CDR3, the full variable domain is GAGVSQSPSNKVTEKGKDVELRCDPISGHTALYWYRQSLGQGLEFLIYFQGNSAPDKSGLPSDRFSAERTGGSVSTLTIQRTQQEDSAVYLCASSASGAGVADTQYFGPGTRLTVL.

This clone was counted a single time. This chain links TRBV7-8 with TRBJ2-1; the match to TRBD1 covers 8 bases. The germline V gene has CDR1 SGHVS and CDR2 FQNEAQ. The CDR3 has 15 residues. J was trimmed by 7 bases and V by 7 bases; bases with no gene match: 12. The CDR3 coding sequence is TGTGCCAGCAACCCTGGACAGGGTACTAGGAATGAGCAGTTCTTC. Protein: CASNPGQGTRNEQFF.

This rearrangement joins TRBV18 to TRBJ2-3; TRBD2 aligns across 7 bases. After removal of 2 bases from V and 2 bases from J, the junction contained 1 base not matched to a gene. The CDR3 sequence is 14 residues long. Per the germline V gene, CDR1 is KGHSH and CDR2 is LQKENI. CDR3 residues: CASSPGTNTDTQYF. The CDR3 DNA sequence: TGTGCCAGCTCACCAGGGACTAACACAGATACGCAGTATTTT.

The chain has TRBV4-3 and TRBJ2-2, with 7 bases matching TRBD1. This CDR3 has 15 residues. The junction had 8 bases not matched to a gene; V was cut back by 3 bases and J by 7 bases. Germline CDR1 LGHNA, CDR2 YSLEER. The DNA of the CDR3 is TGCGCCAGCAGCCACTTAGACAGGGTAGGCGGGGAGCTGTTTTTT. It specifies CASSHLDRVGGELFF.

The V gene is TRBV18, the J gene TRBJ2-5; maybe TRBD2 (6 bases). This CDR3 is built from 13 residues. Looked up from germline, CDR1 is KGHSH and CDR2 is LQKENI. Trimming took 4 bases from V and 9 from J, leaving 15 bases between them. CDR3 bases: TGTGCCAGCTCACGAGTTCCGGGGGACCCCCAGTACTTC. Translating gives CASSRVPGDPQYF.

J is TRBJ1-2 and V is TRBV7-9, with D tentatively TRBD1 (6 bases). This CDR3 is built from 16 residues. The V gene lost 0 bases and the J gene lost 4 bases, with 15 bases spanning the gap. CDR1 and CDR2 from the germline V gene are SEHNR and FQNEAQ (reference sequence). The CDR3 protein is CASSLARTESLYGYTF. CDR3 DNA: TGTGCCAGCAGCTTAGCCAGGACAGAGTCCCTCTATGGCTACACCTTC.

In its sample, this clone was seen once. The chain links TRBV18 to TRBJ1-3, with D perhaps TRBD1 (6 bases). The CDR3 loop spans 16 amino acids. The germline CDR1 and CDR2 sequences are KGHSH and LQKENI. Trimming removed 3 bases from V and 0 bases from J, with 12 bases in between. The CDR3 nucleotides read TGTGCCAGCTCACCTTCGGACAGCAGCTCTGGAAACACCATATATTTT. Protein: CASSPSDSSSGNTIYF.

The chain carries TRBV5-6 and TRBJ2-2; TRBD1 is a possible D gene (6 bases). Trimming removed 1 base from V and 1 base from J, with 8 bases in between. The CDR3 extends over 15 amino acids. Germline CDR1 reads SGHDT; CDR2 reads YYEEEE. CDR3 loop: CASSLRGWNTGELFF. The CDR3 nucleotides are TGTGCCAGCAGCTTGAGGGGGTGGAACACCGGGGAGCTGTTTTTT. Drawing the rest from reference TRBV5-6 and TRBJ2-2, the complete variable domain is DAGVTQSPTHLIKTRGQQVTLRCSPKSGHDTVSWYQQALGQGPQFIFQYYEEEERQRGNFPDRFSGHQFPNYSSELNVNALLLGDSALYLCASSLRGWNTGELFFGEGSRLTVL.

The rearrangement joins TRBV5-1 to TRBJ2-7; possibly TRBD2 for D (6 bases). Germline V gene data show CDR1 as SGHRS and CDR2 as YFSETQ. The CDR3 has 14 residues. Between the trimmed V and J ends, which lost 3 bases and 1 base, there was a span of 11 bases. The CDR3 spells CASSWGLSSYEQYF. The CDR3 DNA sequence: TGCGCCAGCAGCTGGGGACTCTCATCCTACGAGCAGTACTTC.

The V and J genes are TRBV6-5 and TRBJ1-5; perhaps TRBD1 as D (5 bases). Germline CDR1 and CDR2: MNHEY and SVGAGI. Trimming took off 1 base at V and 2 bases at J, with 9 bases between the two ends. This CDR3 spans 15 amino acids. This CDR3 reads CASSYYQGGNQPQHF. CDR3 DNA sequence: TGTGCCAGCAGTTACTACCAAGGGGGCAATCAGCCCCAGCATTTT.

This chain connects TRBV5-1 to TRBJ2-7, with 8 bases that match TRBD1. The junction had 8 bases not matched to a gene; V was cut back by 1 base and J by 5 bases. The CDR3 length is 15 residues. CDR1 and CDR2 (germline): SGHRS, YFSETQ. DNA of the CDR3: TGCGCCAGCAGCTTGAGACAGGGGCTGATCCACGAGCAGTACTTC. Translation: CASSLRQGLIHEQYF. Together with reference TRBV5-1 and TRBJ2-7, the CDR3 gives the full variable domain: KAGVTQTPRYLIKTRGQQVTLSCSPISGHRSVSWYQQTPGQGLQFLFEYFSETQRNKGNFPGRFSGRQFSNSRSEMNVSTLELGDSALYLCASSLRQGLIHEQYFGPGTRLTVT.

V gene TRBV27 combines with J gene TRBJ2-7, with D possibly TRBD1 on 7 matching bases. CDR1 is MNHEY, CDR2 SMNVEV, per germline (reference sequence). The CDR3 extends over 14 amino acids. V gave up 3 bases and J gave up 4 bases, with 13 bases separating them. CDR3 amino acids: CASSFGQGGYEQYF. CDR3 coding DNA: TGTGCCAGCAGTTTCGGGCAGGGGGGATACGAGCAGTACTTC.